One and the same sample provided the 15 T cell receptor beta chains below, sequenced in a study of cytomegalovirus exposure and HLA in healthy donors. It was with 60 Vbeta and 13 Jbeta primers that the PCR ran. The repertoire was sequenced with immunoSEQ multiplex PCR; TCRdb's copy has only in-frame clones and lacks some. Across about 34,000 clones, the top ten clones capture approximately 6% of the sample. Material for sequencing was PBMCs. The source of these receptors is a human donor in good health.

CDR3 in amino acids: CASSSQVNYGYTF. In nucleotides, the CDR3 is TGTGCCAGCAGCTCTCAGGTGAACTATGGCTACACCTTC. The V gene is TRBV5-4, the J gene TRBJ1-2; D uncertain. This CDR3 is built from 13 residues. Per germline, CDR1 SGHNT and CDR2 YYREEE (reference sequence). Between the trimmed V and J ends, which lost 3 bases and 2 bases, there was a span of 8 bases.

CDR3 nucleotides: TGTGCCAGCAGTTACACGGCCTCAGGAGGCTACACCTTC. It encodes CASSYTASGGYTF. J is TRBJ1-2 and V is TRBV6-5; no clear D gene. V lost 2 bases and J lost 8, with 12 bases in between. The CDR3 is 13 amino acids. Germline V gene data show CDR1 as MNHEY and CDR2 as SVGAGI.

The rearrangement links TRBV10-2 to TRBJ1-1; no clear D gene. This CDR3 has 11 residues. The V gene lost 6 bases and the J gene lost 5 bases, with 7 bases spanning the gap. Per the germline V gene, CDR1 is WSHSY and CDR2 is SAAADI. CDR3 in amino acids: CASSQVTEAFF. CDR3 nucleotide sequence: TGCGCCAGCAGCCAGGTGACTGAAGCTTTCTTT.

The V and J genes are TRBV7-2 and TRBJ1-5; 7 bases align to TRBD1. The CDR3 contains 16 residues. CDR1 is SGHTA and CDR2 is FQGNSA in the germline V gene. The V segment lost 5 bases and the J segment 4 bases; nucleotides outside the gene matches: 11. In DNA, the CDR3 is TGTGCCAGCAGCCTAGGACAGGCCTGGGGTAATCAGCCCCAGCATTTT. It yields the protein CASSLGQAWGNQPQHF.

The chain uses TRBV30 and TRBJ1-1; weak D call: TRBD1 (5 bases). This CDR3 comprises 12 residues. V was clipped by 3 bases and J by 4 bases, with 9 bases between them. Germline values: CDR1 GTSNPN, CDR2 SVGIG (reference sequence). CDR3: CAWRPRGTEAFF. Here the CDR3 DNA reads TGTGCCTGGAGGCCAAGGGGCACTGAAGCTTTCTTT.

This rearrangement joins TRBV5-4 to TRBJ1-2, with D possibly being TRBD1 (5 bases). The CDR3 is 14 amino acids. Germline V CDR1 and CDR2: SGHNT, YYREEE (reference sequence). The ends were cut back, 0 bases at V and 5 bases at J, with 11 bases in the middle. The CDR3 protein is CASSLDRKGYGYTF. Here the CDR3 DNA reads TGTGCCAGCAGCTTGGACAGGAAGGGTTATGGCTACACCTTC.

The chain has TRBV19 and TRBJ2-6; D is unresolved. This CDR3 has 16 residues. Germline values: CDR1 LNHDA, CDR2 SQIVND (reference sequence). V gave up 5 bases and J gave up 0 bases, with 11 bases separating them. CDR3: CASSWQALSGANVLTF. In DNA form, the CDR3 reads TGTGCCAGTAGTTGGCAGGCCCTCTCTGGGGCCAACGTCCTGACTTTC. Together with reference TRBV19 and TRBJ2-6, the CDR3 gives the full variable domain: DGGITQSPKYLFRKEGQNVTLSCEQNLNHDAMYWYRQDPGQGLRLIYYSQIVNDFQKGDIAEGYSVSREKKESFPLTVTSAQKNPTAFYLCASSWQALSGANVLTFGAGSRLTVL.

The chain employs TRBV9 and TRBJ1-3, with 8 bases aligning to TRBD1. The CDR3 has 14 amino acids. Germline V gene lookup returns CDR1 SGDLS and CDR2 YYNGEE. Losses at the gene ends were 4 bases for V and 3 bases for J; bases not matched to a gene: 3. The CDR3 spells CASSFGTGGNTIYF. CDR3 sequence (DNA): TGTGCCAGCAGCTTCGGGACAGGTGGAAACACCATATATTTT.

J is TRBJ1-2 and V is TRBV7-2; no firm D call. V gave up 1 base and J gave up 6 bases, with 9 bases separating them. Germline V CDR1 and CDR2: SGHTA, FQGNSA. This CDR3 contains 13 residues. This CDR3 is CASSLGGYDGYTF. In DNA, the CDR3 is TGTGCCAGCAGCTTAGGAGGGTACGATGGCTACACCTTC. Combining the CDR3 with reference TRBV7-2 and TRBJ1-2 gives the whole variable domain GAGVSQSPSNKVTEKGKDVELRCDPISGHTALYWYRQSLGQGLEFLIYFQGNSAPDKSGLPSDRFSAERTGGSVSTLTIQRTQQEDSAVYLCASSLGGYDGYTFGSGTRLTVV.

The chain combines TRBV19 with TRBJ1-6; possible D gene TRBD1, 5 bases. This CDR3 has 18 amino acids. V dropped 0 bases and J dropped 0 bases, with 12 bases sitting between them. Germline lookup yields CDR1 LNHDA and CDR2 SQIVND (reference sequence). The CDR3 spells CASSIDPTDSSYNSPLHF. CDR3 coding DNA: TGTGCCAGTAGTATAGATCCGACAGACAGCTCCTATAATTCACCCCTCCACTTT.

The V call is TRBV29-1, the J call TRBJ2-1, with 9 nucleotides matching TRBD2. The CDR3 runs to 13 residues. In germline, CDR1 is SQVTM, CDR2 ANQGSEA. Losses at the gene ends were 1 base for V and 8 bases for J; bases not matched to a gene: 3. CDR3 sequence (DNA): TGCAGCGTTGAAGGGGGACTAGCTTATGAGCAGTTCTTC. Protein sequence: CSVEGGLAYEQFF.

The V gene is TRBV18, the J gene TRBJ1-2, with D unresolved. There are 13 residues in the CDR3. V dropped 1 base and J dropped 3 bases, with 6 bases sitting between them. Germline-derived CDR1 and CDR2 are KGHSH and LQKENI. The CDR3 DNA sequence: TGTGCCAGCTCACCACGGCTTGACTATGGCTACACCTTC. Encoded protein: CASSPRLDYGYTF.

For this clone: This specimen includes other DNA sequences encoding the same CDR3. The chain is built from TRBV6-5 and TRBJ1-5; D is unresolved. Germline CDR1 and CDR2: MNHEY and SVGAGI. Trimming removed 4 bases at V and 4 bases at J, with 11 bases between. The CDR3 runs 14 residues. Written as DNA, the CDR3 is TGTGCCAGCAGTTTTGGCGGGCTTAATCAGCCCCAGCATTTT. It codes for CASSFGGLNQPQHF.

J is TRBJ2-7 and V is TRBV18; a weak D match, TRBD2 (5 bases). The CDR3 runs to 15 residues. V gave up 3 bases and J gave up 0 bases, with 12 bases separating them. The germline V gene encodes CDR1 KGHSH and CDR2 LQKENI. The CDR3 DNA sequence: TGTGCCAGCTCACCGGGCGGGTTCAGCTCCTACGAGCAGTACTTC. The encoded protein is CASSPGGFSSYEQYF.

V gene TRBV4-1 combines with J gene TRBJ2-7; D not certain. Trimming stripped 2 bases from V and 1 base from J, with 6 bases between. This CDR3 contains 13 residues. Germline lookup yields CDR1 MGHRA and CDR2 YSYEKL. This CDR3 reads CASSQPPSYEQYF. The CDR3 nucleotides are TGCGCCAGCAGCCAACCCCCGTCCTACGAGCAGTACTTC.